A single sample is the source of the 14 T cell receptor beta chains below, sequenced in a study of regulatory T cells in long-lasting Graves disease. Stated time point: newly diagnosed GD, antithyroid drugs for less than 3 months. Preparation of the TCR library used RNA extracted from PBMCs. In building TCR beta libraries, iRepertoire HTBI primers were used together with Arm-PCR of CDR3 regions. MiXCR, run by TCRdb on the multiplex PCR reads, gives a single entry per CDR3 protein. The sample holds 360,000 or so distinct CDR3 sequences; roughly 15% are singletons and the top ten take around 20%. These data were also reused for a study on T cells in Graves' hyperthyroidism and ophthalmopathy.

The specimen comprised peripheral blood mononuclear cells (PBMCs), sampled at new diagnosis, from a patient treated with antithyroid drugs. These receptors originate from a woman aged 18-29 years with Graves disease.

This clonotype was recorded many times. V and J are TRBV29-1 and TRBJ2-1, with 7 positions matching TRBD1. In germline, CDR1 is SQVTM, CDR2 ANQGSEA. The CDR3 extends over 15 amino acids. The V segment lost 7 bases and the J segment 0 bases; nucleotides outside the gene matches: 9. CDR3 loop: CSGMGQRVSYNEQFF. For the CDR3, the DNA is TGCAGCGGGATGGGACAGCGAGTCTCCTACAATGAGCAGTTCTTC.

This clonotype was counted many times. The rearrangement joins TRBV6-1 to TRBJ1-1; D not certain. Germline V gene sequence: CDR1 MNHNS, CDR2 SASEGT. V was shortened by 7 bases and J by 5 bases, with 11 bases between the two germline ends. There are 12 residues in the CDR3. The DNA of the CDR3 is TGTGCCAGCACCTGGACGGGAACTGAAGCTTTCTTT. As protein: CASTWTGTEAFF.

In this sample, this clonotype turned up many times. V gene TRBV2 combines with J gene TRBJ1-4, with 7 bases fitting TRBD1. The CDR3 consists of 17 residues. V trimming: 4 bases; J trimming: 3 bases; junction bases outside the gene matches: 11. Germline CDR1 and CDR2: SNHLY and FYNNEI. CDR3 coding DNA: TGTGCCAGCAGTGGGGACAGAGGCCGACGAGCTAATGAAAAACTGTTTTTT. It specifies CASSGDRGRRANEKLFF. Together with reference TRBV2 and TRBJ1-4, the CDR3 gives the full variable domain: EPEVTQTPSHQVTQMGQEVILRCVPISNHLYFYWYRQILGQKVEFLVSFYNNEISEKSEIFDDQFSVERPDGSNFTLKIRSTKLEDSAMYFCASSGDRGRRANEKLFFGSGTQLSVL.

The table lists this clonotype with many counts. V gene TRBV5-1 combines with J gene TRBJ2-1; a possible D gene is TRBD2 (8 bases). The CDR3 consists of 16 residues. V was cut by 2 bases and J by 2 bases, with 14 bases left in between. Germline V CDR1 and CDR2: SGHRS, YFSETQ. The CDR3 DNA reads TGCGCCAGCAGCTTCGGGAGGGGGCCACCCTACAATGAGCAGTTCTTC. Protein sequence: CASSFGRGPPYNEQFF.

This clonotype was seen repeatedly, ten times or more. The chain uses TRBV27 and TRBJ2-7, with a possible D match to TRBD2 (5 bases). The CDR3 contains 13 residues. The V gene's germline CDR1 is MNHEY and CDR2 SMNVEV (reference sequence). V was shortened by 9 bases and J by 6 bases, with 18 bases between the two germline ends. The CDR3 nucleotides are TGTGCCAGTGGCCCCCGGGGTTCGGGCGAGCAGTACTTC. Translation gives CASGPRGSGEQYF.

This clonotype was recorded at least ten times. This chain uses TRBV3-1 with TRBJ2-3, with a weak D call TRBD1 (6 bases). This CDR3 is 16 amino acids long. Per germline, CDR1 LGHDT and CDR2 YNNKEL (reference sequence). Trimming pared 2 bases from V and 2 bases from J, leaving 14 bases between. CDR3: CASSQRLTGYTDTQYF. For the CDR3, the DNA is TGTGCCAGCAGCCAAAGACTTACAGGGTACACAGATACGCAGTATTTT.

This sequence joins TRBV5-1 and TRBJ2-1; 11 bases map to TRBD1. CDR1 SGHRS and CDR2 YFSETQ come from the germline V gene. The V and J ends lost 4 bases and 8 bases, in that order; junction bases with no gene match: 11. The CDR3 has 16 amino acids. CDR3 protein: CASSGPGTGGVDEQFF. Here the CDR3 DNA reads TGCGCCAGCAGCGGACCCGGGACAGGGGGGGTAGATGAGCAGTTCTTC.

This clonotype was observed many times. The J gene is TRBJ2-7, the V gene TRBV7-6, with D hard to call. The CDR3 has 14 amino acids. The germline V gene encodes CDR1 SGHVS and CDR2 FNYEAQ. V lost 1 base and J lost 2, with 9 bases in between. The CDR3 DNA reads TGTGCCAGCAGCTTAGAGGCCACAGCCTACGAGCAGTACTTC. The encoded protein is CASSLEATAYEQYF.

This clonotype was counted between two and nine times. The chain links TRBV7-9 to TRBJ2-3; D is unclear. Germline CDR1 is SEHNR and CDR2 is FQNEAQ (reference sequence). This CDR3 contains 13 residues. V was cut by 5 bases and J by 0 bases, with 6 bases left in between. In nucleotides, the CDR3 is TGTGCCAGCAGCGCCGACAGCACAGATACGCAGTATTTT. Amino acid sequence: CASSADSTDTQYF.

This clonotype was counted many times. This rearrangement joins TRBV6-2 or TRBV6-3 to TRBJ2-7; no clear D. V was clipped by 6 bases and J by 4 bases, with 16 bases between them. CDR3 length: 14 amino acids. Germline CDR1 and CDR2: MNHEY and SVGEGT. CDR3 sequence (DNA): TGTGCCAGCAGCCCGACTTACGTCATTTACGAGCAGTACTTC. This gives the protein CASSPTYVIYEQYF.

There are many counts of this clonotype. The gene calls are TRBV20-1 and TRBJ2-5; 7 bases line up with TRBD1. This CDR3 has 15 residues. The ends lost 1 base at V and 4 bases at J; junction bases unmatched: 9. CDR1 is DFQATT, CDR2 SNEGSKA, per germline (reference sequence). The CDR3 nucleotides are TGCAGTGCTAGAGCTAGAGGGGGCCCTGGAGAGACCCAGTACTTC. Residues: CSARARGGPGETQYF.

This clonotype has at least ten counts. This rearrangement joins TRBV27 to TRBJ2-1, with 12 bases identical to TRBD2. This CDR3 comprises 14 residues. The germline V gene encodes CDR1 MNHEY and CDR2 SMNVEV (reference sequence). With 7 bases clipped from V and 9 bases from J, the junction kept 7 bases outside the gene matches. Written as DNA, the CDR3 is TGTGCCAGCAATCTAGCGGGGGGGCTAAGTGAGCAGTTCTTC. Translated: CASNLAGGLSEQFF.

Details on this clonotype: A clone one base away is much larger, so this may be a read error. CDR3 residues: CASSDSGGATGELFF. The CDR3 DNA is TGTGCCAGCAGTGATAGCGGGGGGGCCACCGGGGAGCTGTTTTTT. V gene TRBV6-1 combines with J gene TRBJ2-2; 11 nucleotides align to TRBD2. V lost 3 bases and J lost 4; bases outside the gene matches: 1. This CDR3 is 15 amino acids long. Germline CDR1 is MNHNS and CDR2 is SASEGT.

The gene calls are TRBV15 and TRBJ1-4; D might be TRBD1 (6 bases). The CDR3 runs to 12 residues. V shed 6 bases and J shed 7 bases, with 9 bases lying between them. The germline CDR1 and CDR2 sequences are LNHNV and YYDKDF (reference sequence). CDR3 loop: CATRKGGEKLFF. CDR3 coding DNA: TGTGCCACCAGGAAGGGGGGTGAAAAACTGTTTTTT.